This T cell receptor (beta chain) was recovered during a study of T cell repertoires in cytomegalovirus infection. Points from the study as a whole: The study identified carriers of CMV plus the relevant HLA from cumulative public TCR beta family frequency.

The CDR3 is made up of 16 amino acids. Germline V gives CDR1 LGHNA, CDR2 YSLEER. V dropped 0 bases and J dropped 7 bases, with 13 bases sitting between them. This clonotype was counted ten times or more. What it recognizes is unknown. MiXCR was run by TCRdb on the reads, yielding one entry per CDR3 protein. The sample has under 450,000 distinct CDR3 sequences, just under 35% seen once. The sequence was collected from a human donor in good health (CMV status not recorded). Some clones in this sample may be carry-over from other donors' samples. The source material was cultured PBMCs, sampled from culture after CMV antigen stimulation. The chain joins TRBV4-3 to TRBJ1-6; D gene ambiguous. The CDR3 here is CASSQESIYLNSPLHF. The CDR3, as DNA: TGCGCCAGCAGCCAAGAATCCATTTACTTGAATTCACCCCTCCACTTT.